The 25 T cell receptor beta chains in this list originate from one sample, sequenced in a study of blood T cell repertoires in COVID-19. Profiling relied on immunoSEQ multiplex PCR, and the TCRdb table lists in-frame clones only, not all of them. The data hold some 260,000 clones, with roughly 84% observed a single time. The specimen sequenced was peripheral blood. These receptor sequences come from a woman under 30 with acute or convalescent COVID-19.

The chain recombines TRBV9 with TRBJ1-1; possibly TRBD1 for D (5 bases). V lost 3 bases and J 0 bases, leaving 12 bases between the germline ends. The CDR3 covers 15 residues. Germline V gene lookup returns CDR1 SGDLS and CDR2 YYNGEE. CDR3 amino acids: CASSAQGTLNTEAFF. The CDR3 DNA reads as TGTGCCAGCAGCGCTCAGGGAACCTTGAACACTGAAGCTTTCTTT.

The chain uses TRBV3-1 (or the pseudogene TRBV3-2) and TRBJ2-1, with D perhaps matching TRBD2 (5 bases). Germline lookup yields CDR1 LGHDT and CDR2 YNNKEL (reference sequence). V was cut by 4 bases and J by 3 bases, with 7 bases left in between. The CDR3 contains 13 residues. The CDR3 DNA follows: TGTGCCAGCAGCCCAACTAGCTACAATGAGCAGTTCTTC. This encodes CASSPTSYNEQFF.

The chain carries TRBV20-1 and TRBJ2-1; 7 positions match TRBD2. The V and J ends lost 3 bases and 7 bases, in that order; junction bases with no gene match: 9. Germline V gives CDR1 DFQATT, CDR2 SNEGSKA (reference sequence). There are 14 residues in the CDR3. The CDR3 reads CSASLGGRVNEQFF. The CDR3 DNA sequence: TGCAGTGCTAGTTTAGGCGGGAGAGTTAATGAGCAGTTCTTC.

J is TRBJ2-2 and V is TRBV6-5; D is perhaps TRBD2 (6 bases). The CDR3 extends over 16 amino acids. Germline CDR1 MNHEY, CDR2 SVGAGI. With 4 bases removed from V and 3 bases from J, the gap between germline ends came to 15 bases. The CDR3 DNA is TGTGCCAGCAGTTCCGTATGGGGAGGCGACACCGGGGAGCTGTTTTTT. Amino acid sequence: CASSSVWGGDTGELFF.

The gene calls are TRBV21-1 and TRBJ2-1; the table's TRBD1 call for D was not verified on the DNA. TRBV21-1 is marked as a pseudogene. This CDR3 is built from 16 residues. The CDR3 here is CASSKLGTGGRDEQFF. As DNA, the CDR3 is TGTGCCAGCAGCAAACTTGGGACAGGGGGCCGGGATGAGCAGTTCTTC.

This chain links TRBV7-9 with TRBJ2-3; TRBD2 matches at 11 bases. CDR1 is SEHNR, CDR2 FQNEAQ, per germline (reference sequence). The junction had 7 bases not matched to a gene; V was cut back by 5 bases and J by 3 bases. The CDR3 extends over 16 amino acids. CDR3 DNA sequence: TGTGCCAGCAGCATAAAGACTAGCGGGAAAACAGATACGCAGTATTTT. This gives the protein CASSIKTSGKTDTQYF.

The V and J genes are TRBV24-1 and TRBJ2-5, with D possibly matching TRBD1 (5 bases). CDR1 and CDR2 from the germline V gene are KGHDR and SFDVKD. V was clipped by 4 bases and J by 4 bases, with 18 bases between them. The CDR3 runs 16 residues. The CDR3 spells CATSDLAPGFGETQYF. The CDR3 nucleotides read TGTGCCACCAGTGACCTTGCTCCAGGGTTCGGAGAGACCCAGTACTTC.

This clone was recorded only once. The CDR3 nucleotides read TGCGCCAGCAGCCAAGAATCTTATTGGCTCTACGAGCAGTACTTC. Encoded protein: CASSQESYWLYEQYF. This chain joins TRBV4-1 and TRBJ2-7; D is undetermined. Germline CDR1 reads MGHRA; CDR2 reads YSYEKL. The V end lost 0 bases, the J end lost 3 bases, and 12 bases lay between the germline ends. CDR3 length: 15 amino acids.

V usage is TRBV19 and J usage is TRBJ2-5, with 11 bases identical to TRBD2. The junction had 7 bases not matched to a gene; V was cut back by 5 bases and J by 2 bases. Germline assignment: CDR1 LNHDA and CDR2 SQIVND (reference sequence). The CDR3 contains 16 residues. CDR3 in amino acids: CASSQGLAELQETQYF. As DNA, the CDR3 is TGTGCCAGTAGTCAGGGACTAGCGGAGTTACAAGAGACCCAGTACTTC.

This chain links TRBV7-6 with TRBJ2-7; 10 bases map to TRBD1. Trimming removed 5 bases from V and 7 bases from J; junction bases left unmatched: 11. Germline values: CDR1 SGHVS, CDR2 FNYEAQ. The CDR3 runs 15 residues. CDR3 region: CASSMTGGWYDEQYF. The CDR3 bases are TGTGCCAGCAGCATGACAGGGGGCTGGTATGATGAGCAGTACTTC. The complete variable domain, with remaining parts taken from reference TRBV7-6 and TRBJ2-7, reads GAGVSQSPRYKVTKRGQDVALRCDPISGHVSLYWYRQALGQGPEFLTYFNYEAQQDKSGLPNDRFSAERPEGSISTLTIQRTEQRDSAMYRCASSMTGGWYDEQYFGPGTRLTVT.

This chain uses TRBV3-1 (or the pseudogene TRBV3-2) with TRBJ2-1; TRBD2 might be the D (6 bases). The V end lost 8 bases, the J end lost 0 bases, and 17 bases lay between the germline ends. CDR1 and CDR2 from the germline V gene are LGHDT and YNNKEL (reference sequence). This CDR3 has 16 residues. The CDR3: CASRPSVGGSYNEQFF. CDR3 in DNA: TGTGCCAGCCGTCCTAGTGTCGGGGGCTCCTACAATGAGCAGTTCTTC.

The CDR3 region is CASSRSGIGDREQYF. The DNA for the CDR3 is TGTGCCAGCAGTCGGAGCGGGATCGGAGATAGAGAGCAGTACTTC. V is TRBV6-2 or TRBV6-3 and J is TRBJ2-7, with 7 bases matching TRBD2. After removal of 5 bases from V and 7 bases from J, the junction contained 14 bases not matched to a gene. The length of the CDR3 is 15 residues. Germline lookup yields CDR1 MNHEY and CDR2 SVGEGT.

The rearrangement uses TRBV29-1 and TRBJ2-1, with D tentatively TRBD1 (6 bases). Germline lookup yields CDR1 SQVTM and CDR2 ANQGSEA. The CDR3 is 18 residues long. The ends were cut back, 1 base at V and 0 bases at J, with 19 bases in the middle. The CDR3 protein is CSVEGGIDRPTSYNEQFF. Written as DNA, the CDR3 is TGCAGCGTTGAAGGTGGTATCGACAGGCCGACCTCCTACAATGAGCAGTTCTTC.

J is TRBJ2-1 and V is TRBV5-4, with a tentative D call TRBD2 (6 bases). This CDR3 has 15 amino acids. V lost 0 bases, J lost 4 bases, and 11 bases lay in between. Germline lookup yields CDR1 SGHNT and CDR2 YYREEE (reference sequence). The CDR3 is CASSLVSSEYNEQFF. The CDR3 DNA reads TGTGCCAGCAGCTTGGTGTCTAGCGAGTACAATGAGCAGTTCTTC.

This clone was seen once. This rearrangement joins TRBV21-1 to TRBJ2-4; TRBD1, the table's D call, was not compared with the DNA. TRBV21-1 is assigned pseudogene status. The CDR3 length is 16 residues. The CDR3 here is CASSKGDRGAKNIQYF. The CDR3 nucleotides are TGTGCCAGCAGCAAAGGGGACAGAGGAGCCAAAAACATTCAGTACTTC.

The V call is TRBV6-5, the J call TRBJ1-2; no firm D call. Per germline, CDR1 MNHEY and CDR2 SVGAGI. Between the trimmed V and J ends, which lost 0 bases and 2 bases, there was a span of 7 bases. The CDR3 has 14 amino acids. CDR3 nucleotides: TGTGCCAGCAGTTACTCTGGCACCAACTATGGCTACACCTTC. It translates to CASSYSGTNYGYTF.

The V and J genes are TRBV30 and TRBJ1-3; TRBD1 might be the D (5 bases). Germline lookup yields CDR1 GTSNPN and CDR2 SVGIG (reference sequence). The CDR3 runs to 14 residues. V lost 3 bases to trimming and J lost 4 bases, with 13 bases between them. CDR3 sequence reads: CAWRRDRTGNTIYF. As DNA, the CDR3 is TGTGCCTGGAGGCGGGACCGCACAGGAAACACCATATATTTT.

This chain joins TRBV7-9 and TRBJ2-1; D may be TRBD2 (6 bases). CDR3 length equals 13 residues. V was cut by 5 bases and J by 6 bases, with 11 bases left in between. Germline loops: CDR1 SEHNR, CDR2 FQNEAQ (reference sequence). CDR3 loop: CASSLGGGNEQFF. As DNA, the CDR3 is TGTGCCAGCAGCCTGGGGGGAGGCAATGAGCAGTTCTTC.

J is TRBJ1-2 and V is TRBV3-1 (or the pseudogene TRBV3-2), with D unresolved. Germline V gene lookup returns CDR1 LGHDT and CDR2 YNNKEL (reference sequence). This CDR3 region has 13 residues. Trimming shortened V by 4 bases and J by 6 bases, and 12 bases separated the two germline ends. The CDR3 loop is CASSLEGLNGYTF. The CDR3 bases are TGTGCCAGCAGCCTTGAGGGTCTTAATGGCTACACCTTC.

The DNA of the CDR3 is TGTGCCAGCAGCACCGGGGGGTCTGCGGGCGAGCAGTACTTC. Protein: CASSTGGSAGEQYF. The chain carries TRBV13 and TRBJ2-7, with TRBD2 identical over 7 bases. Trimming removed 5 bases from V and 6 bases from J; junction bases left unmatched: 10. This CDR3 is built from 14 residues. The germline gives CDR1 PRHDT, CDR2 FYEKMQ (reference sequence).

This chain links TRBV19 with TRBJ1-4; D is unclear. V was clipped by 3 bases and J by 8 bases, with 13 bases between them. The CDR3 runs to 14 residues. From germline, CDR1 is LNHDA and CDR2 SQIVND (reference sequence). The CDR3, as DNA: TGTGCCAGTAGTATCTTGAGGGTCGACGAAAAACTGTTTTTT. Its protein is CASSILRVDEKLFF.

This rearrangement joins TRBV30 to TRBJ1-5; no clear D. Germline CDR1 is GTSNPN and CDR2 is SVGIG (reference sequence). The germline V and J ends were trimmed by 0 bases and 8 bases, with 11 bases remaining between them. The CDR3 spans 13 residues. The CDR3 spells CAWSVAGLEPQHF. CDR3 coding DNA: TGTGCCTGGAGTGTGGCGGGTCTTGAGCCCCAGCATTTT. The full variable domain, completed using reference TRBV30 and TRBJ1-5, is SQTIHQWPATLVQPVGSPLSLECTVEGTSNPNLYWYRQAAGRGLQLLFYSVGIGQISSEVPQNLSASRPQDRQFILSSKKLLLSDSGFYLCAWSVAGLEPQHFGDGTRLSIL.

The genes are TRBV10-3 and TRBJ2-7; the D is unclear. CDR1 is ENHRY and CDR2 is SYGVKD in the germline V gene. This CDR3 is built from 10 residues. With 11 bases removed from V and 6 bases from J, the gap between germline ends came to 11 bases. Here the CDR3 reads CAPWWLEQYF. The CDR3 region has the DNA TGTGCCCCCTGGTGGCTCGAGCAGTACTTC.

The chain uses TRBV6-5 and TRBJ2-1; tentative D call: TRBD2 (6 bases). There are 13 residues in the CDR3. Per germline, CDR1 MNHEY and CDR2 SVGAGI. V was clipped by 8 bases and J by 7 bases, with 15 bases between them. CDR3 coding DNA: TGTGCCAGCGGCTTAATTGGGGGGAATGAGCAGTTCTTC. This sequence encodes CASGLIGGNEQFF.

The genes are TRBV4-1 and TRBJ2-7, with TRBD2 matching 10 bases. This CDR3 is built from 18 residues. Germline lookup yields CDR1 MGHRA and CDR2 YSYEKL. Trimming took 0 bases from V and 0 from J; bases not matched to a gene: 8. In nucleotides, the CDR3 is TGCGCCAGCAGCCAAGATCCCCGGCTAGCGGGAGTCTCCTACGAGCAGTACTTC. It translates to CASSQDPRLAGVSYEQYF.